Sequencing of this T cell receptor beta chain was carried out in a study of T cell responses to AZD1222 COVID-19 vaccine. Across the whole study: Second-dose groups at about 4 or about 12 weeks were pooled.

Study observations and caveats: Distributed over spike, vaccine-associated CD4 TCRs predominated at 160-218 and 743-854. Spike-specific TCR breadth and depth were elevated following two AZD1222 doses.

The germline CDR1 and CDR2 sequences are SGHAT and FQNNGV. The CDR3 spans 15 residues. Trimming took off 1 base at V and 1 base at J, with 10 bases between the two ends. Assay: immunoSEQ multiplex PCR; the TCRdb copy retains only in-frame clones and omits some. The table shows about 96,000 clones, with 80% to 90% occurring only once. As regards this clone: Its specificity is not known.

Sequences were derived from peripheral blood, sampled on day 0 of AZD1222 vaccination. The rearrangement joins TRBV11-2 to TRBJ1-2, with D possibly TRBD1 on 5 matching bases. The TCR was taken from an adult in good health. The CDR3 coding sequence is TGTGCCAGCAGCTTAGTTAGGGGAGATAACTATGGCTACACCTTC. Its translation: CASSLVRGDNYGYTF.